A selection of T cell receptor beta chains follows, all from one sample in a study of blood T cell repertoires in COVID-19. Profiled with immunoSEQ multiplex PCR; TCRdb holds only in-frame clones, not every one. The sample comprises some 180,000 clones, 65% to 85% of which are singletons, and roughly 3.1% rests with the top ten. Sequencing used PBMCs or T cells enriched from blood (not recorded which). Receptors were obtained from a woman aged 30 to 39 who had been exposed to COVID-19. Each CDR3 is given with its conserved first and last residue. Fields, in order: J gene, CDR3 length, D gene, V gene, clone size, CDR3 DNA, CDR3 protein. D genes are given only for firm matches. For some rows the clone size is stated as once, few or many, or as a class when expanded; others skip it.

>TRBJ2-5|18|TRBD2|TRBV3-1/TRBV3-2|.
TGTGCCAGCAGCTATTTCAGACTAGCGGGGGGTCGACAAGAGACCCAGTACTTC
CASSYFRLAGGRQETQYF
>TRBJ1-2|15|.|TRBV5-1|.
TGCGCCAGCAGCTCCGGGGATGAGGTGGCAGTAGGCTACACCTTC
CASSSGDEVAVGYTF
>TRBJ1-2|13|.|TRBV6-2/TRBV6-3|.
TGTGCCAGCAGTTACCAAGAGTCCTATGGCTACACCTTC
CASSYQESYGYTF
>TRBJ1-4|12|TRBD1|TRBV12-3/TRBV12-4|.
TGTGCCAGCAGGACAGGGTCGGAAAAACTGTTTTTT
CASRTGSEKLFF
>TRBJ1-2|14|.|TRBV19|few
TGTGCCAGTAGTACCGATTCACTGAATTGGGGCTACACCTTC
CASSTDSLNWGYTF
>TRBJ2-5|12|.|TRBV2|.
TGTGCCAGCAGGCAAGCGGGCGAGACCCAGTACTTC
CASRQAGETQYF
>TRBJ1-2|10|.|TRBV30|.
TGTGCCTGGAGACGGGGGGGCTACACCTTC
CAWRRGGYTF
>TRBJ1-2|13|.|TRBV10-1|.
TGCGCCAGCAGTGAGCGGGGGTTCTATGGCTACACCTTC
CASSERGFYGYTF
>TRBJ2-2|14|.|TRBV19|few
TGTGCCAGTAGTTTACAGGACAACACCGGGGAGCTGTTTTTT
CASSLQDNTGELFF
>TRBJ1-4|15|.|TRBV29-1|.
TGCAGCGTTGAAGATATCAGTGCGTCGGTCAGGGCAGAGTTTTTT
CSVEDISASVRAEFF
>TRBJ1-1|12|.|TRBV12-3/TRBV12-4|.
TGTGCCAGCAGTTTGAATGACAGGGAAGCTTTCTTT
CASSLNDREAFF
>TRBJ1-1|16|.|TRBV4-3|.
TGCGCCAGCAGCCAAGCTCGAACAGCCGTTTACACTGAAGCTTTCTTT
CASSQARTAVYTEAFF
>TRBJ2-7|12|TRBD1|TRBV29-1|.
TGCAGCGCCGGGACAGGGACCTACGAGCAGTACTTC
CSAGTGTYEQYF
>TRBJ2-1|15|.|TRBV5-1|.
TGCGCCAGCTCCGGGACTGCGGATTCCTACAATGAGCAGTTCTTC
CASSGTADSYNEQFF
>TRBJ2-7|14|.|TRBV29-1|.
TGCAGCGTTGAAGAGCAATTCGGACAGACCAAGCAGTACTTC
CSVEEQFGQTKQYF
>TRBJ2-7|12|.|TRBV12-3/TRBV12-4|few
TGTGCCAGCGCTCCCGGTCCCTACGAGCAGTACTTC
CASAPGPYEQYF
>TRBJ1-1|13|TRBD1|TRBV25-1|.
TGTGCCAGCAGTGAGGACAGGTTCTCCGAAGCTTTCTTT
CASSEDRFSEAFF
>TRBJ2-5|17|TRBD1|TRBV19|.
TGTGCCAGTAGTAAAGGGACAGGTGACTTCCTTTGGGAGACCCAGTACTTC
CASSKGTGDFLWETQYF
>TRBJ2-5|14|TRBD2|TRBV7-9|.
TGTGCCAGCAGTAGCGGGGGTCAGTGGGAGACCCAGTACTTC
CASSSGGQWETQYF
>TRBJ1-1|17|.|TRBV19|.
TGTGCCAGTAGTATAGGCGGCCTACGGGGGGCGAACACTGAAGCTTTCTTT
CASSIGGLRGANTEAFF
>TRBJ1-3|17|TRBD1|TRBV19|once
TGTGCCAGTACCCCCCCCGGGACAGCAAGCTCTGGAAACACCATATATTTT
CASTPPGTASSGNTIYF
>TRBJ1-1|15|.|TRBV19|.
TGTGCCAGTAGTACCCTCGGGGGGCTGGGGACTGAAGCTTTCTTT
CASSTLGGLGTEAFF
>TRBJ2-7|15|TRBD1|TRBV7-8|.
TGTGCCAGCAGCCAATCCGACAGGGGCGCGCTCGAGCAGTACTTC
CASSQSDRGALEQYF
>TRBJ2-5|15|.|TRBV3-1/TRBV3-2|.
TGTGCCAGCAGCCAAGATTTGGGGCACCAAGAGACCCAGTACTTC
CASSQDLGHQETQYF
>TRBJ2-1|16|TRBD2|TRBV6-2/TRBV6-3|.
TGTGCCAGCAGTCCGACCGGGACTAGCGGATACAATGAGCAGTTCTTC
CASSPTGTSGYNEQFF
>TRBJ2-3|13|.|TRBV29-1|.
TGCAGCGTTGGGCCCGTCGGCACAGATACGCAGTATTTT
CSVGPVGTDTQYF
>TRBJ2-7|15|TRBD1|TRBV14|.
TGTGCCAGCAGCCAAGAAGGGGACAGGGCCTACGAGCAGTACTTC
CASSQEGDRAYEQYF
>TRBJ2-5|16|.|TRBV7-6|once
TGTGCCAGCAGCGATTGGGGCGGGGTTGGCGGAGAGACCCAGTACTTC
CASSDWGGVGGETQYF
>TRBJ2-3|15|.|TRBV9|.
TGTGCCAGCAGCGTAGCGGGAACTAGCACAGATACGCAGTATTTT
CASSVAGTSTDTQYF